This T cell receptor (beta chain) was retrieved from a study of T cell responses to AZD1222 COVID-19 vaccine. Assay used: immunoSEQ multiplex PCR; TCRdb lists only in-frame clones, some missing. The sample carries tens of thousands of clones, approximately 90% recorded once. Study-level points and caveats: Across spike, vaccine-associated CD4 TCRs were found, dominant at 160-218 and 743-854. The study sampled repertoires only after the peak T cell response. Just five to seven AZD1222 recipients tested seropositive at baseline.

As regards this clone: Its specificity is unknown.

Between the trimmed V and J ends, which lost 2 bases and 6 bases, there was a span of 20 bases. This CDR3 spans 17 amino acids. Germline CDR1 SGDLS, CDR2 YYNGEE. This material consisted of peripheral blood, taken on day 0 of AZD1222 vaccination. The TCR was taken from an adult in good health. This chain connects TRBV9 to TRBJ2-2; TRBD1 is a possible D gene (6 bases). CDR3 residues: CASSVGAGGNDPGELFF. The CDR3 DNA reads TGTGCCAGCAGCGTGGGGGCTGGGGGTAATGATCCCGGGGAGCTGTTTTTT.